This entry lists 18 T cell receptor beta chains sequenced from one sample in a study of shared clonotypes between healthy human individuals. Only in-frame clones appear in the TCRdb table, and some are missing; sequencing was by immunoSEQ multiplex PCR. The sample shows approximately 940,000 clones, about 80% of them seen only once. Material for sequencing was memory CD4+ T cells sorted from blood. Documented subset: CD45RA-negative fraction. Receptors were obtained from a man aged 18 to 30 in good health.

V is TRBV7-2 and J is TRBJ2-2; 7 bases match TRBD1. CDR3 size: 15 residues. From germline, CDR1 is SGHTA and CDR2 FQGNSA. V trimming: 1 base; J trimming: 6 bases; junction bases outside the gene matches: 5. This chain's CDR3 is CASSLGLQGSGELFF. CDR3 nucleotide sequence: TGTGCCAGCAGCTTAGGATTACAGGGGTCCGGGGAGCTGTTTTTT.

V is TRBV13 and J is TRBJ2-3; no firm D call. The germline gives CDR1 PRHDT, CDR2 FYEKMQ (reference sequence). The CDR3 length is 14 residues. V dropped 0 bases and J dropped 0 bases, with 4 bases sitting between them. The CDR3 spells CASSLGHSTDTQYF. The CDR3 nucleotides read TGTGCCAGCAGCTTAGGGCATAGCACAGATACGCAGTATTTT. Full variable domain (missing parts from reference TRBV13 and TRBJ2-3): AAGVIQSPRHLIKEKRETATLKCYPIPRHDTVYWYQQGPGQDPQFLISFYEKMQSDKGSIPDRFSAQQFSDYHSELNMSSLELGDSALYFCASSLGHSTDTQYFGPGTRLTVL.

This clone came up once. The J gene is TRBJ1-3, the V gene TRBV11-2, with D unclear. Germline values: CDR1 SGHAT, CDR2 FQNNGV. This CDR3 contains 16 residues. The ends were cut back, 4 bases at V and 0 bases at J, with 13 bases in the middle. This CDR3 reads CASSSTWAGSGNTIYF. CDR3 DNA: TGTGCCAGCAGCTCCACTTGGGCGGGCTCTGGAAACACCATATATTTT.

The chain couples TRBV19 to TRBJ1-6, with 9 bases lining up with TRBD1. Per germline, CDR1 LNHDA and CDR2 SQIVND (reference sequence). Losses at the gene ends were 6 bases for V and 8 bases for J; bases not matched to a gene: 8. The CDR3 is 15 residues long. This chain's CDR3 is CASREDRGRDSPLHF. In DNA form, the CDR3 reads TGTGCCAGTAGGGAGGACAGGGGTAGGGATTCACCCCTCCACTTT.

V usage is TRBV10-3 and J usage is TRBJ2-2; TRBD2 aligns across 10 bases. This CDR3 has 15 residues. V shed 10 bases and J 2 bases; nucleotides not matched to a gene: 7. Germline-derived CDR1 and CDR2 are ENHRY and SYGVKD. The CDR3 sequence: CATKGLAPNTGELFF. As DNA, the CDR3 is TGTGCCACCAAGGGACTAGCGCCAAACACCGGGGAGCTGTTTTTT.

V and J are TRBV6-1 and TRBJ2-7; D not resolved. Germline-derived CDR1 and CDR2 are MNHNS and SASEGT. The V and J ends lost 5 bases and 7 bases respectively, with 9 bases between them. CDR3 size: 11 residues. CDR3 protein: CASSYDREQYF. The CDR3 bases are TGTGCCAGCAGTTACGATCGAGAGCAGTACTTC.

The rearrangement links TRBV12-5 to TRBJ2-1; TRBD2 aligns across 12 bases. This CDR3 spans 13 amino acids. Losses at the gene ends were 8 bases for V and 7 bases for J; bases not matched to a gene: 3. Per germline, CDR1 LGHNT and CDR2 FRNRAP. Written as DNA, the CDR3 is TGTGCTAGTCATGGACTAGCGGGAAATGAGCAGTTCTTC. Translating gives CASHGLAGNEQFF.

V gene TRBV18 combines with J gene TRBJ1-4, with D possibly being TRBD1 (6 bases). CDR1 KGHSH and CDR2 LQKENI come from the germline V gene. This CDR3 contains 15 residues. Trimming removed 3 bases at V and 3 bases at J, with 11 bases between. CDR3 sequence: CASSPADRSNEKLFF. CDR3 nucleotide sequence: TGTGCCAGCTCACCGGCTGACAGGTCTAATGAAAAACTGTTTTTT.

This clone showed up just once. The V gene is TRBV30, the J gene TRBJ2-1; 7 bases map to TRBD2. The CDR3 is 13 residues long. Germline V gene sequence: CDR1 GTSNPN, CDR2 SVGIG (reference sequence). The V and J ends lost 1 base and 15 bases, in that order; junction bases with no gene match: 12. This CDR3 reads CAWSALAAGYTFF. CDR3 bases: TGTGCCTGGAGTGCCCTAGCGGCCGGGTATACGTTCTTC.

This clone was detected only once. The CDR3 here is CASSLGRGSGNTIYF. CDR3 coding DNA: TGTGCCAGCAGTTTGGGACGGGGCTCTGGAAACACCATATATTTT. The genes are TRBV6-5 and TRBJ1-3; maybe TRBD1 (5 bases). The V end was cut by 4 bases, the J end by 0 bases, with 10 bases between. Germline V gene sequence: CDR1 MNHEY, CDR2 SVGAGI. This CDR3 is built from 15 residues.

A note on this clone: The same CDR3 can be traced to other DNA sequences in this sample. In nucleotides, the CDR3 is TGTGCCAGCAGCTCTCGGACAGGGACAGATACGCAGTATTTT. Its translation is CASSSRTGTDTQYF. The rearrangement joins TRBV9 to TRBJ2-3; 8 bases fit TRBD1. The germline V gene encodes CDR1 SGDLS and CDR2 YYNGEE. This CDR3 contains 14 residues. Unmatched junction bases numbered 4, after V lost 4 bases and J lost 3 bases. The variable domain in full, completed from reference TRBV9 and TRBJ2-3, reads DSGVTQTPKHLITATGQRVTLRCSPRSGDLSVYWYQQSLDQGLQFLIQYYNGEERAKGNILERFSAQQFPDLHSELNLSSLELGDSALYFCASSSRTGTDTQYFGPGTRLTVL.

This clone was observed once. V is TRBV11-3 and J is TRBJ1-1; possibly TRBD1 for D (5 bases). Germline V gives CDR1 SGHNT, CDR2 YENEEA. The V end lost 0 bases, the J end lost 8 bases, and 7 bases lay between the germline ends. The CDR3 length is 12 residues. This chain's CDR3 is CASSLDNREAFF. CDR3 bases: TGTGCCAGCAGCTTAGATAACAGGGAAGCTTTCTTT. Full variable domain (rest looked up from reference TRBV11-3 and TRBJ1-1): EAGVVQSPRYKIIEKKQPVAFWCNPISGHNTLYWYLQNLGQGPELLIRYENEEAVDDSQLPKDRFSAERLKGVDSTLKIQPAELGDSAVYLCASSLDNREAFFGQGTRLTVV.

The rearrangement joins TRBV4-1 to TRBJ2-6; D possibly corresponds to TRBD2 (5 bases). Trimming cost V 1 base and J 4 bases, with 11 bases left between them. Germline CDR1 and CDR2: MGHRA and YSYEKL. This CDR3 has 16 residues. The CDR3 protein is CASSQVEGAGANVLTF. The CDR3 region has the DNA TGCGCCAGCAGCCAAGTCGAGGGAGCCGGGGCCAACGTCCTGACTTTC.

The rearrangement joins TRBV28 to TRBJ1-4; no clear D. V was pared by 1 base and J by 2 bases, with 11 bases between. The CDR3 length is 16 residues. From germline, CDR1 is MDHEN and CDR2 SYDVKM. CDR3 sequence reads: CASSLLAGVTNEKLFF. CDR3 bases: TGTGCCAGCAGTTTATTGGCAGGCGTTACTAATGAAAAACTGTTTTTT.

This rearrangement joins TRBV11-2 to TRBJ2-7, with D perhaps TRBD2 (6 bases). In germline, CDR1 is SGHAT, CDR2 FQNNGV. Trimming stripped 0 bases from V and 4 bases from J, with 13 bases between. CDR3 length: 15 amino acids. The CDR3 DNA reads TGTGCCAGCAGCTTAGAGGCAGGGACTCCTTACGAGCAGTACTTC. Amino acid sequence: CASSLEAGTPYEQYF.

The chain is built from TRBV5-6 and TRBJ2-1, with 10 bases fitting TRBD2. Germline assignment: CDR1 SGHDT and CDR2 YYEEEE. The CDR3 loop spans 18 amino acids. V lost 3 bases, J lost 7 bases, and 16 bases stayed unmatched. Here the CDR3 DNA reads TGTGCCAGCAGCTCGCCCCTAGCGGGGGATCGGTTTCGGAATGAGCAGTTCTTC. Its protein is CASSSPLAGDRFRNEQFF.

V and J are TRBV11-2 and TRBJ1-1; 7 bases fit TRBD1. The junction had 9 bases not matched to a gene; V was cut back by 4 bases and J by 7 bases. The CDR3 sequence is 14 residues long. Germline CDR1 and CDR2: SGHAT and FQNNGV. The CDR3, as DNA: TGTGCCAGCAGCTCAATACAGGGGTGGGTTGAAGCTTTCTTT. Translated, it gives CASSSIQGWVEAFF. Full variable domain (outside the CDR3, taken from reference TRBV11-2 and TRBJ1-1): EAGVAQSPRYKIIEKRQSVAFWCNPISGHATLYWYQQILGQGPKLLIQFQNNGVVDDSQLPKDRFSAERLKGVDSTLKIQPAKLEDSAVYLCASSSIQGWVEAFFGQGTRLTVV.

This clone was recorded once. J is TRBJ2-2 and V is TRBV6-1, with 10 bases fitting TRBD2. Trimming at V came to 1 base and at J to 4 bases, leaving 9 bases not matched to a gene. The germline gives CDR1 MNHNS, CDR2 SASEGT. The CDR3 has 18 residues. The CDR3 DNA reads TGTGCCAGCAGTGAAGGAACTAGCGGGGTTAGGAGCACCGGGGAGCTGTTTTTT. Amino acid sequence: CASSEGTSGVRSTGELFF.